This T cell receptor (beta chain) is from a study of control samples from healthy donors and cancer patients. TCRdb's copy holds only in-frame clones and misses some; the assay was immunoSEQ multiplex PCR. The sample carries some 120,000 clones, 88% recorded once. This receptor was identified in a woman aged 70-85 years in good health. The sample taken for sequencing was blood.

In nucleotides, the CDR3 is TGTGCCAGCAGCACACTCCTCACCTACGGGACAGGGAAAGGCTACACCTTC. Translating it yields CASSTLLTYGTGKGYTF. V and J are TRBV4-2 and TRBJ1-2; 9 nucleotides agree with TRBD1. CDR3 length equals 17 residues. V gave up 5 bases and J gave up 8 bases; unmatched junction bases: 18. The germline CDR1 and CDR2 sequences are LGHNA and YNFKEQ.